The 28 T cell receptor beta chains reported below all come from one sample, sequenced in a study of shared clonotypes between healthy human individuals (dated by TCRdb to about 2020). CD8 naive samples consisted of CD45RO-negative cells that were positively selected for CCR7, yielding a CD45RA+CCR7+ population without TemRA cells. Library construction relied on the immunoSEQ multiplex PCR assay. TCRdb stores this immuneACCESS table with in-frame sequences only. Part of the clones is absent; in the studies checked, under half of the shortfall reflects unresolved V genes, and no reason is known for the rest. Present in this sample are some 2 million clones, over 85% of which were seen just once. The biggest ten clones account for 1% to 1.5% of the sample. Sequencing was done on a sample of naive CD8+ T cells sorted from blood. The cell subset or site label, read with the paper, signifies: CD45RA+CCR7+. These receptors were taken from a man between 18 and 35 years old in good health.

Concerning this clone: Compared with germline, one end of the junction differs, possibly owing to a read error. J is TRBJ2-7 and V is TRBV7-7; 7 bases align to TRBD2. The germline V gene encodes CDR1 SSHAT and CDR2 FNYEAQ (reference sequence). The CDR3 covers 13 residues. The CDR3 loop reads CASSLAPGGEQYF. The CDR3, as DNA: TGTGCTAGCAGCTTAGCGCCGGGGGGCGAGCAGTACTTC.

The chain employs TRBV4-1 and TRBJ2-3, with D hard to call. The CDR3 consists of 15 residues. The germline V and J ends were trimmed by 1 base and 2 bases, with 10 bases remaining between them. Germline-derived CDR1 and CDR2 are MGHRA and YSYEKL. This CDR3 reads CASSQVGAATDTQYF. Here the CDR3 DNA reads TGCGCCAGCAGCCAAGTGGGCGCTGCCACAGATACGCAGTATTTT.

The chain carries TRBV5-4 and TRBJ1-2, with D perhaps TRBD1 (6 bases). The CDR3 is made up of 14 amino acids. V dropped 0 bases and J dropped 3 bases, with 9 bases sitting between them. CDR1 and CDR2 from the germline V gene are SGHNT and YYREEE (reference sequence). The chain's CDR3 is CASSLDREDYGYTF. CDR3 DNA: TGTGCCAGCAGCTTGGACAGGGAAGACTATGGCTACACCTTC.

CDR3 sequence: CASDAGGPGTEAFF. DNA for the CDR3: TGTGCCAGTGATGCCGGGGGACCTGGCACTGAAGCTTTCTTT. The V call is TRBV9, the J call TRBJ1-1; D perhaps matches TRBD1 (5 bases). The V gene's germline CDR1 is SGDLS and CDR2 YYNGEE. The CDR3 runs to 14 residues. Deletions cut 8 bases from V and 4 bases from J, with 18 bases between.

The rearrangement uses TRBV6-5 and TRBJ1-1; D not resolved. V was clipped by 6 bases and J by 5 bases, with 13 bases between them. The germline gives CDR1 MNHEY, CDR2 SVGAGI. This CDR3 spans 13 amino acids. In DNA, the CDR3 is TGTGCCAGCAGGGTTAACCTGTGGACTGAAGCTTTCTTT. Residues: CASRVNLWTEAFF.

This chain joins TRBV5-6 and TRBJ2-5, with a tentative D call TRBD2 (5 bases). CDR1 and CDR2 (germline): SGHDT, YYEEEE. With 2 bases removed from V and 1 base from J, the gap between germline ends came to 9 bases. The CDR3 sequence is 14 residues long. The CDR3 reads CASSLADGQETQYF. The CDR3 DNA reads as TGTGCCAGCAGCTTAGCGGACGGCCAAGAGACCCAGTACTTC.

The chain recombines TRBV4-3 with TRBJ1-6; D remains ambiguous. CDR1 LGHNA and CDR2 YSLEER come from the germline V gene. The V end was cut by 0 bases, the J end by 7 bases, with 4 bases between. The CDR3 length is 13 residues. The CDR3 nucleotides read TGCGCCAGCAGCCAAGAATCCAATTCACCCCTCCACTTT. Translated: CASSQESNSPLHF.

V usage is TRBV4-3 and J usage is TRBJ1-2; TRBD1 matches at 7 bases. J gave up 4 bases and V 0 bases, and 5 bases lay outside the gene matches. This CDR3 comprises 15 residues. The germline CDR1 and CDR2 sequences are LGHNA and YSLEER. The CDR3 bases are TGCGCCAGCAGCCAAGAAGAGGAGGGGGCCTATGGCTACACCTTC. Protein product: CASSQEEEGAYGYTF.

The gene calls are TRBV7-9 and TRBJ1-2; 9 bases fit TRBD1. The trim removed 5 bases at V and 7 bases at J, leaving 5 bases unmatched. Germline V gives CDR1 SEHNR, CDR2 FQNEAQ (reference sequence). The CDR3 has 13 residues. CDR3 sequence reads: CASSAGTGLGYTF. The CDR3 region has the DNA TGTGCCAGCAGCGCCGGGACAGGGCTTGGCTACACCTTC.

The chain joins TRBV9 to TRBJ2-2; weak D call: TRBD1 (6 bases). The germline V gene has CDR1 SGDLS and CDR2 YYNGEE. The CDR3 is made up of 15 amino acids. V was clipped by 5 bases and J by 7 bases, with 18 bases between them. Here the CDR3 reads CASSPNPGVGGELFF. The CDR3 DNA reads TGTGCCAGCAGTCCAAACCCAGGGGTCGGCGGGGAGCTGTTTTTT.

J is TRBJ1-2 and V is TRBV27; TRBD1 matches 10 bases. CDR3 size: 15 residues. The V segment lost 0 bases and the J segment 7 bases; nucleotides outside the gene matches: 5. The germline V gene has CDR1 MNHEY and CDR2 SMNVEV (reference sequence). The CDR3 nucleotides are TGTGCCAGCAGTTTATCCCGACAGGGGGCCGGTGGCTACACCTTC. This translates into CASSLSRQGAGGYTF.

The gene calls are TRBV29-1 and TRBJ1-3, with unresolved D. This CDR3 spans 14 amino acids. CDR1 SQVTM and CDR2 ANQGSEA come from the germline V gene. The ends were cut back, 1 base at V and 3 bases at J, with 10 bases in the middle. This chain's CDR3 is CSVEGTSDGNTIYF. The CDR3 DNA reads TGCAGCGTTGAAGGGACGAGCGATGGAAACACCATATATTTT.

The CDR3 sequence: CASTWTTMNTEAFF. In DNA form, the CDR3 reads TGTGCCAGCACTTGGACAACGATGAACACTGAAGCTTTCTTT. V usage is TRBV2 and J usage is TRBJ1-1; TRBD1 is a possible D gene (5 bases). V lost 7 bases to trimming and J lost 0 bases, with 12 bases between them. The germline V gene encodes CDR1 SNHLY and CDR2 FYNNEI. The CDR3 loop spans 14 amino acids.

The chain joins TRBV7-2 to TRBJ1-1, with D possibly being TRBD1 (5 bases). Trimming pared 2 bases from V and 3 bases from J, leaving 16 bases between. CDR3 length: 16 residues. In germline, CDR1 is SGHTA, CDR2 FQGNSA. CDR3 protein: CASSLRKRDRHTEAFF. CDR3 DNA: TGTGCCAGCAGCTTAAGGAAGCGTGACAGACACACTGAAGCTTTCTTT.

The CDR3 loop is CASSPGEGGAVIYEQYF. CDR3 nucleotides: TGCGCCAGCAGCCCGGGTGAAGGGGGGGCGGTTATCTACGAGCAGTACTTC. The chain couples TRBV5-1 to TRBJ2-7; TRBD2 might be the D (7 bases). V was trimmed by 4 bases and J by 3 bases, leaving 23 bases between them. The CDR3 covers 17 residues. CDR1 and CDR2 (germline): SGHRS, YFSETQ.

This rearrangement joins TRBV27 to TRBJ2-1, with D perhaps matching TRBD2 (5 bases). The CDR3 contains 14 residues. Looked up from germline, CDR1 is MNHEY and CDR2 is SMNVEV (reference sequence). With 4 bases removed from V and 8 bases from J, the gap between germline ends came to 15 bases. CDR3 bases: TGTGCCAGCAGTTCCTTTACTAGTAGGGATGAGCAGTTCTTC. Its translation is CASSSFTSRDEQFF.

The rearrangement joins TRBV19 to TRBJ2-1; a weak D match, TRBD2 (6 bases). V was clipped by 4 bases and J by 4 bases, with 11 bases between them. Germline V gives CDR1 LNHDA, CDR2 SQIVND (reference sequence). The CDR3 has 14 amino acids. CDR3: CASSTGTVYNEQFF. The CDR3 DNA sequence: TGTGCCAGTAGTACCGGGACTGTTTACAATGAGCAGTTCTTC.

The CDR3: CASRTSGGAGTGELFF. CDR3 DNA sequence: TGTGCCAGCAGGACTAGCGGGGGGGCGGGAACCGGGGAGCTGTTTTTT. V and J are TRBV27 and TRBJ2-2, with 14 positions matching TRBD2. This CDR3 is 16 amino acids long. Germline-derived CDR1 and CDR2 are MNHEY and SMNVEV (reference sequence). Trimming took 6 bases from V and 5 from J; bases not matched to a gene: 5.

The CDR3 loop is CASSFGGTSYEQYF. As DNA, the CDR3 is TGTGCCAGCAGCTTCGGCGGGACTTCCTACGAGCAGTACTTC. The genes are TRBV5-6 and TRBJ2-7, with TRBD2 as a possible D gene (6 bases). Trimming took 2 bases from V and 1 from J, leaving 10 bases between them. Germline-derived CDR1 and CDR2 are SGHDT and YYEEEE. CDR3 length: 14 amino acids.

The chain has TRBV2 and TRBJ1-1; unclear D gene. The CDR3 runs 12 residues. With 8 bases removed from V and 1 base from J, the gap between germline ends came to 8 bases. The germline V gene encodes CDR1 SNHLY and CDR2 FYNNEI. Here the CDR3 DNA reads TGTGCCAGCGTGTCGGGGAACACTGAAGCTTTCTTT. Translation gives CASVSGNTEAFF.

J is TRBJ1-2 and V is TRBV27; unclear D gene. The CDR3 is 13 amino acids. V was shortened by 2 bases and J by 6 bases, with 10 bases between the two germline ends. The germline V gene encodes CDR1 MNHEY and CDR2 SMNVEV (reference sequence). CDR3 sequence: CASSLEYGNGYTF. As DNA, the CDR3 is TGTGCCAGCAGTTTAGAATATGGTAATGGCTACACCTTC.

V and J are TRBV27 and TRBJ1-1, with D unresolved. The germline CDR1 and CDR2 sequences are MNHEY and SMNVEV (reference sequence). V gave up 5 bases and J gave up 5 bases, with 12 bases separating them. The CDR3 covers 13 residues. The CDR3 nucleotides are TGTGCCAGCAGTAATTCCGGTCCGACTGAAGCTTTCTTT. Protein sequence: CASSNSGPTEAFF.

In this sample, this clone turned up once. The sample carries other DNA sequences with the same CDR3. The CDR3 coding sequence is TGTGCCAGCAGCTTAGAAGCGGGAGGGCCCGATGAGCAGTTCTTC. Its protein product is CASSLEAGGPDEQFF. The chain joins TRBV13 to TRBJ2-1; TRBD2 matches at 10 bases. V shed 1 base, J shed 8 bases, and the junction held 5 bases outside the gene matches. The CDR3 runs 15 residues. Germline CDR1 and CDR2: PRHDT and FYEKMQ (reference sequence).

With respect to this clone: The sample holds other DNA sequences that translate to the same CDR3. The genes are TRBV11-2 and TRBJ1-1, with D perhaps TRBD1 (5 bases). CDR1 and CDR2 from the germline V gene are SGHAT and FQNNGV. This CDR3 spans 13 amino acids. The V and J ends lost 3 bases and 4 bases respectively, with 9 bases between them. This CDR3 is CASSLGRGTEAFF. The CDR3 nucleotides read TGTGCCAGCAGCTTGGGACGGGGCACTGAAGCTTTCTTT.

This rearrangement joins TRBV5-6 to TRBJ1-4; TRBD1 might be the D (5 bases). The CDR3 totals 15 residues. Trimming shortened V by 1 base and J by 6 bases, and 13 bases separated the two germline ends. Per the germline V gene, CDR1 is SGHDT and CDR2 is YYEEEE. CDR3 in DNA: TGTGCCAGCAGCTTGATAGGGGAGGGAGATGAAAAACTGTTTTTT. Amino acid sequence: CASSLIGEGDEKLFF. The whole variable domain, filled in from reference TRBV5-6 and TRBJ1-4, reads DAGVTQSPTHLIKTRGQQVTLRCSPKSGHDTVSWYQQALGQGPQFIFQYYEEEERQRGNFPDRFSGHQFPNYSSELNVNALLLGDSALYLCASSLIGEGDEKLFFGSGTQLSVL.

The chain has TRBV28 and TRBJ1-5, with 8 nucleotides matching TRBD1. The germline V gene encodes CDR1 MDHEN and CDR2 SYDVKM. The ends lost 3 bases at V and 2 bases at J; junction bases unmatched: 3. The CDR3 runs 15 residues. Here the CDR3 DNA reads TGTGCCAGCAGTTTCCAGGACAGGGGCAATCAGCCCCAGCATTTT. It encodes CASSFQDRGNQPQHF.

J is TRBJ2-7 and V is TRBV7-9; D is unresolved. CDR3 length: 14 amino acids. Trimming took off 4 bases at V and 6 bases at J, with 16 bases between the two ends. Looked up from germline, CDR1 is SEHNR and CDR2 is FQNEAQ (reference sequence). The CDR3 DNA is TGTGCCAGCAGCTCCTCCAGTCAGACGGGCGAGCAGTACTTC. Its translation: CASSSSSQTGEQYF.

The CDR3 region has the DNA TGTGCCAGCAGTTTCGACAGGGGGAATTCACCCCTCCACTTT. Amino acid sequence: CASSFDRGNSPLHF. V is TRBV28 and J is TRBJ1-6; 9 bases are a match to TRBD1. The ends lost 3 bases at V and 7 bases at J; junction bases unmatched: 1. Germline CDR1 reads MDHEN; CDR2 reads SYDVKM. This CDR3 comprises 14 residues. The full variable domain, its missing parts supplied by reference TRBV28 and TRBJ1-6, is DVKVTQSSRYLVKRTGEKVFLECVQDMDHENMFWYRQDPGLGLRLIYFSYDVKMKEKGDIPEGYSVSREKKERFSLILESASTNQTSMYLCASSFDRGNSPLHFGNGTRLTVT.